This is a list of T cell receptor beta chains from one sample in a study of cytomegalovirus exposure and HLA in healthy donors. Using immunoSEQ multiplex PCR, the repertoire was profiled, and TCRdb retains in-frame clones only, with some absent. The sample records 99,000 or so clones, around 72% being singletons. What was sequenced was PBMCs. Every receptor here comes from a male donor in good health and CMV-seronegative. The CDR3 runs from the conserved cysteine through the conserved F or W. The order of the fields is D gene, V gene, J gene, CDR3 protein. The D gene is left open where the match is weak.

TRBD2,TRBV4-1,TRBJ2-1,CASSERGSRNEQFF
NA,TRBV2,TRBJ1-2,CASSGRDETNYGYTF
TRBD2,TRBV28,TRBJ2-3,CASSWGLASSTDTQYF
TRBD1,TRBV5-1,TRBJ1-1,CASSYWTGGNTEAFF
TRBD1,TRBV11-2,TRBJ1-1,CASSSWDRNTEAFF
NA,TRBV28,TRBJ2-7,CASSFVLPMVGEQYF
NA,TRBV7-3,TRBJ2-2,CASSPSSPSDGELFF
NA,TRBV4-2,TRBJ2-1,CASSHNQGRESGNEQFF
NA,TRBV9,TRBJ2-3,CASSISWGDRGDTQYF
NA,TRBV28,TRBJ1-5,CASRAGQRGNQPQHF
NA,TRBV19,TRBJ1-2,CASSMTDSTNYGYTF
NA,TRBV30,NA,CACMGGRRVYEQYF
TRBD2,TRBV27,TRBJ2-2,CASTLLAGVNTGELFF
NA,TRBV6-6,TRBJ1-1,CASSYSPGGRGTEAFF
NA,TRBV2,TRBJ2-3,CASISIAVRTDTQYF
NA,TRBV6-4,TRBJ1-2,CASSDKSGAYGYTF
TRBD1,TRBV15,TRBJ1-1,CATSWDRGQLNTEAFF
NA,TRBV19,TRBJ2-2,CASSVYRAIGELFF
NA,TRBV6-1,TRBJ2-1,CASKLAYNEQFF
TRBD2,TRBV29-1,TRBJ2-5,CSVGLAGEGETQYF
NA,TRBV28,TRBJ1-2,CASSSYRVADRSTF
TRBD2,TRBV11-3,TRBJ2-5,CASSLGLADLQETQYF
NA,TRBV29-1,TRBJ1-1,CSGYLMNTEAFF
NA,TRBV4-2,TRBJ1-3,CASSRRTGGNTIYF
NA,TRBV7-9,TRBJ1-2,CASSFEGPGRGSYTF
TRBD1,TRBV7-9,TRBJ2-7,CASSWDRLNSYEQYF
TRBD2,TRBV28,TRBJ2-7,CASSLSGEDEQYF
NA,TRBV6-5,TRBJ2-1,CASNTGAHNEQFF
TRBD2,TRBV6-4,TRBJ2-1,CASSELAGGYNEQFF
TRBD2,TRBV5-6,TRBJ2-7,CASSLPGGTYEQYF
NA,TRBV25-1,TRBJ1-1,CASSQLNPGQWNTEVFF
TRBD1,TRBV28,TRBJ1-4,CASSLWGQGAVGEKLFF
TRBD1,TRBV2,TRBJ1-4,CASPRTGNEKLFF
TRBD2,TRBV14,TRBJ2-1,CASSLAGLAGYNEQFF
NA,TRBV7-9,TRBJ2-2,CASSLSGRTGELFF
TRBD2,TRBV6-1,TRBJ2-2,CASSEIEGLAGGPPELFF
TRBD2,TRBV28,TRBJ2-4,CASSSGLGENIQYF
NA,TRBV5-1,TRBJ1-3,CASSFGAVTSGNTIYF
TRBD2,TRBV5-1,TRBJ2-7,CASSLSLAGGPDEQYF
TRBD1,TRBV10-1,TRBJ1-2,CASSESAMTGVHGYTF
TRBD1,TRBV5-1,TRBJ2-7,CASSLDAGGTDEQYF